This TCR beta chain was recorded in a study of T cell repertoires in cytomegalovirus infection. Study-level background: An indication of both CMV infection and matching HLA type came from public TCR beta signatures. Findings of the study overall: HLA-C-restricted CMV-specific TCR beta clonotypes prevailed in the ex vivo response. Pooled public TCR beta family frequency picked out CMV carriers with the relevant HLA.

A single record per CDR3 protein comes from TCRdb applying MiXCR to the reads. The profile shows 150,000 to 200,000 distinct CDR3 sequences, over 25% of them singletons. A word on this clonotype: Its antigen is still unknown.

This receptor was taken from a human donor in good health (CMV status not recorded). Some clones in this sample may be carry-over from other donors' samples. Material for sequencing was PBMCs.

CDR3 coding DNA: TGTGCCAGCTCCCCGCGGGGCCGTTATAGCAATCAGCCCCAGCATTTT. It codes for CASSPRGRYSNQPQHF. This chain links TRBV18 with TRBJ1-5, with D possibly TRBD1 on 5 matching bases. The CDR3 consists of 16 residues. V lost 6 bases and J lost 0, with 15 bases in between. CDR1 and CDR2 (germline): KGHSH, LQKENI. The full variable domain, rest sourced from reference TRBV18 and TRBJ1-5, is NAGVMQNPRHLVRRRGQEARLRCSPMKGHSHVYWYRQLPEEGLKFMVYLQKENIIDESGMPKERFSAEFPKEGPSILRIQQVVRGDSAAYFCASSPRGRYSNQPQHFGDGTRLSIL.